These 19 T cell receptor beta chains were all obtained from the same sample, sequenced in a study of molecular identifiers for immune sequencing clone quantification. Via MiXCR, TCRdb re-called the PCR reads, giving one row per CDR3 protein. The table has roughly 71,000 distinct CDR3 sequences, 18% seen once; the top ten hold 1.5% to 1.7%. The sample taken for sequencing was naive CD8+ T cells from blood, with Jurkat cell RNA spiked in. The subset is: FACS-sorted CD8+CD4-CCR7+CD45RA+ naive T cells. The receptors shown here come from a human donor in good health. Some libraries in this study had Jurkat cell RNA spiked in.

The sample holds many counts of this clonotype. The chain combines TRBV25-1 with TRBJ2-3, with 7 bases that match TRBD2. V was pared by 4 bases and J by 4 bases, with 5 bases of the junction left unmatched. CDR3 length: 14 residues. The V gene's germline CDR1 is MGHDK and CDR2 SYGVNS. The DNA of the CDR3 is TGTGCCAGCAGTGTAGGAGCGGGACCAGATACGCAGTATTTT. This gives the protein CASSVGAGPDTQYF.

The chain has TRBV11-2 and TRBJ2-7; TRBD2 aligns across 10 bases. The CDR3 is made up of 20 amino acids. Germline V lookup: CDR1 SGHAT, CDR2 FQNNGV. Unmatched junction bases numbered 22, after V lost 1 base and J lost 7 bases. The CDR3 nucleotides read TGTGCCAGCAGCTTAGCGGCAACTAAACTAGCGGGACTCATCGTGGGAGAGCAGTACTTC. Translating gives CASSLAATKLAGLIVGEQYF.

This clonotype was seen many times. The chain combines TRBV20-1 with TRBJ2-7; 9 nucleotides line up with TRBD1. Germline-derived CDR1 and CDR2 are DFQATT and SNEGSKA (reference sequence). CDR3 length equals 13 residues. The V gene end was trimmed by 3 bases and the J gene end by 6 bases; junction bases not matched to a gene: 6. The CDR3 is CSARRDRVFEQYF. CDR3 coding DNA: TGCAGTGCTAGGCGGGACAGGGTTTTCGAGCAGTACTTC.

There are a few counts of this clonotype. The chain joins TRBV2 to TRBJ1-1; D call uncertain. Trimming cost V 7 bases and J 2 bases, with 8 bases left between them. The CDR3 sequence is 12 residues long. Germline V gene lookup returns CDR1 SNHLY and CDR2 FYNNEI. CDR3 loop: CASTDLNTEAFF. Here the CDR3 DNA reads TGTGCCAGCACGGACCTAAACACTGAAGCTTTCTTT.

V gene TRBV20-1 combines with J gene TRBJ2-5; perhaps TRBD1 as D (6 bases). Germline-derived CDR1 and CDR2 are DFQATT and SNEGSKA (reference sequence). The CDR3 has 15 amino acids. The germline V and J ends were trimmed by 3 bases and 0 bases, with 14 bases remaining between them. CDR3 nucleotides: TGCAGTGCTAGTCAATACAGGACAGACCAAGAGACCCAGTACTTC. Its translation is CSASQYRTDQETQYF.

As to this clonotype: A junction boundary mismatches the germline segment, possibly from a read error. This sequence joins TRBV6-5 and TRBJ1-6; 8 nucleotides align to TRBD1. This CDR3 contains 18 residues. Per the germline V gene, CDR1 is MNHEY and CDR2 is SVGAGI. The CDR3 DNA reads TGTGCCAGCTGTTACTCAGGGGGCCCTAGCTCCTATAATTCACCCCTCCACTTT. This gives the protein CASCYSGGPSSYNSPLHF.

This clonotype was counted many times. The gene calls are TRBV7-9 and TRBJ2-3; D not certain. Trimming stripped 1 base from V and 6 bases from J, with 8 bases between. The CDR3 spans 13 residues. Looked up from germline, CDR1 is SEHNR and CDR2 is FQNEAQ (reference sequence). CDR3 sequence: CASSLELVDTQYF. The CDR3 DNA reads as TGTGCCAGCAGCTTAGAATTGGTGGATACGCAGTATTTT.

In its sample, this clonotype was seen many times. The chain couples TRBV19 to TRBJ2-7; 10 bases align to TRBD1. Germline V gives CDR1 LNHDA, CDR2 SQIVND (reference sequence). CDR3 length equals 15 residues. V lost 4 bases, J lost 6 bases, and 9 bases stayed unmatched. The CDR3 spells CASSTGTGEAGEQYF. CDR3 bases: TGTGCCAGTAGTACCGGGACAGGGGAGGCTGGCGAGCAGTACTTC.

This clonotype has ten or more counts. The chain couples TRBV7-9 to TRBJ2-7; D not certain. The germline CDR1 and CDR2 sequences are SEHNR and FQNEAQ (reference sequence). V lost 1 base to trimming and J lost 3 bases, with 7 bases between them. The CDR3 is 13 residues long. The CDR3: CASSLVGFYEQYF. The CDR3 coding sequence is TGTGCCAGCAGCTTAGTCGGATTCTACGAGCAGTACTTC.

This clonotype was counted ten times or more. V and J are TRBV9 and TRBJ2-3, with TRBD2 matching over 12 bases. The V gene's germline CDR1 is SGDLS and CDR2 YYNGEE. Unmatched junction bases numbered 3, after V lost 2 bases and J lost 5 bases. The CDR3 spans 15 residues. CDR3 coding DNA: TGTGCCAGCAGCGTCACTAGCGGGAGGTTAGATACGCAGTATTTT. Translation: CASSVTSGRLDTQYF.

This clonotype came up a few times. This rearrangement joins TRBV4-3 to TRBJ2-7, with a possible D match to TRBD2 (6 bases). Trimming left V 2 bases short and J 6 bases short, with 11 bases between. The CDR3 totals 13 residues. Germline V gene sequence: CDR1 LGHNA, CDR2 YSLEER. Here the CDR3 DNA reads TGCGCCAGCAGCCAAAGTTTGGGGGGCGAGCAGTACTTC. Translating it yields CASSQSLGGEQYF.

This clonotype was observed a few times. Possible read error: a much larger clone is one base away. The rearrangement joins TRBV4-1 to TRBJ1-2; possibly TRBD1 for D (6 bases). Trimming cost V 1 base and J 7 bases, with 13 bases left between them. Germline CDR1 reads MGHRA; CDR2 reads YSYEKL. This CDR3 region has 14 residues. DNA for the CDR3: TGCGCCAGCAGCCAAGGCAGGGGCTTAGGTGGCTACACCTTC. Its translation is CASSQGRGLGGYTF.

This clonotype was seen ten or more times. This sequence joins TRBV30 and TRBJ2-1, with TRBD2 matching 14 bases. Trimming at V came to 1 base and at J to 0 bases, leaving 2 bases not matched to a gene. Germline CDR1 is GTSNPN and CDR2 is SVGIG (reference sequence). CDR3 length: 17 amino acids. The CDR3 loop is CAWSAGTSGSSYNEQFF. CDR3 nucleotide sequence: TGTGCCTGGAGTGCCGGGACTAGCGGGAGCTCCTACAATGAGCAGTTCTTC.

The gene calls are TRBV29-1 and TRBJ2-2; D gene ambiguous. V was trimmed by 3 bases and J by 8 bases, leaving 19 bases between them. This CDR3 has 15 amino acids. CDR1 is SQVTM, CDR2 ANQGSEA, per germline. The CDR3 sequence: CSVDIAGVLGGELFF. The CDR3 region has the DNA TGCAGCGTTGATATAGCAGGCGTCCTTGGGGGGGAGCTGTTTTTT.

In regard to this clonotype: Compared with germline, one end of the junction differs, possibly owing to a read error. This chain links TRBV29-1 with TRBJ2-7, with 7 bases fitting TRBD1. Germline loops: CDR1 SQVTM, CDR2 ANQGSEA. This CDR3 contains 12 residues. The DNA of the CDR3 is TGCGGCGTTATGACAGGGACCTACGAGCAGTACTTC. It specifies CGVMTGTYEQYF.

This clonotype was recorded at least ten times. The chain couples TRBV29-1 to TRBJ2-1; D tentatively reads TRBD1 or TRBD2 (5 bases each). The CDR3 length is 14 residues. Germline-derived CDR1 and CDR2 are SQVTM and ANQGSEA. Trimming removed 0 bases from V and 9 bases from J, with 15 bases in between. The CDR3 loop reads CSVEDSAPRGEQFF. Here the CDR3 DNA reads TGCAGCGTTGAAGATAGCGCCCCAAGGGGTGAGCAGTTCTTC.

This clonotype was observed many times. V usage is TRBV28 and J usage is TRBJ2-2, with D perhaps given as TRBD1 or TRBD2 (5 bases each). CDR3 length: 15 amino acids. Trimming stripped 2 bases from V and 0 bases from J, with 7 bases between. Per the germline V gene, CDR1 is MDHEN and CDR2 is SYDVKM. CDR3 region: CASSLGTANTGELFF. The CDR3 DNA reads as TGTGCCAGCAGTTTAGGGACGGCGAACACCGGGGAGCTGTTTTTT.

This clonotype was observed a few times. Compared with germline, one end of the junction differs, possibly owing to a read error. CDR3 sequence: CASSYLRLADSYNEQFF. In DNA, the CDR3 is TGTGCCAGCAGCTATCTACGCCTAGCAGACTCCTACAATGAGCAGTTCTTC. The chain carries TRBV5-3 and TRBJ2-1, with TRBD2 as a possible D gene (5 bases). TRBV5-3 is designated an ORF whose function remains uncertain. The CDR3 has 17 residues.

The V gene is TRBV24-1, the J gene TRBJ2-5, with 10 bases aligning to TRBD1. The CDR3 sequence is 14 residues long. Germline trimming cut 9 bases from V and 2 bases from J; bases unmatched to any gene: 5. The V gene's germline CDR1 is KGHDR and CDR2 SFDVKD. CDR3 in DNA: TGTGCCACCGAAGGGACAGGGGATCAAGAGACCCAGTACTTC. Its protein product is CATEGTGDQETQYF.